The next 30 T cell receptor beta chains were all read from a single sample in a study of PD-L1 blockade in urothelial cancer. Time point specified: peripheral blood 6 weeks after treatment start. TCRdb's table, derived via immunoSEQ multiplex PCR, lists solely in-frame clones and lacks some. The repertoire has some 120,000 clones, roughly 83% of them found once; the top ten carry around 2.4%. The sample in question was PBMCs, obtained around atezolizumab (anti-PD-L1) treatment. These receptors all come from a man aged 45 to 65 with urothelial cancer.

This rearrangement joins TRBV18 to TRBJ2-5; D is perhaps TRBD1 (5 bases). V lost 4 bases and J 4 bases, leaving 10 bases between the germline ends. This CDR3 is built from 13 residues. CDR1 KGHSH and CDR2 LQKENI come from the germline V gene. The CDR3 region has the DNA TGTGCCAGCTCACAGGGGATCGGAGAGACCCAGTACTTC. It specifies CASSQGIGETQYF.

This clone was detected only a few times. The chain is built from TRBV6-5 and TRBJ1-6; D is ambiguous. Germline CDR1 is MNHEY and CDR2 is SVGAGI. Trimming removed 6 bases from V and 0 bases from J, with 9 bases in between. This CDR3 region has 15 residues. The CDR3 loop reads CASRRSSSYNSPLHF. CDR3 bases: TGTGCCAGCAGAAGGAGTAGCTCCTATAATTCACCCCTCCACTTT.

This rearrangement joins TRBV30 to TRBJ2-3; maybe TRBD1 (6 bases). V was clipped by 4 bases and J by 2 bases, with 10 bases between them. The CDR3 extends over 13 amino acids. Looked up from germline, CDR1 is GTSNPN and CDR2 is SVGIG (reference sequence). The CDR3 loop is CAWIRGNTDTQYF. For the CDR3, the DNA is TGTGCCTGGATTAGGGGGAACACAGATACGCAGTATTTT.

CDR3 in amino acids: CASSRPTGEQYF. The CDR3 DNA reads TGTGCCAGCAGTCGCCCTACAGGGGAGCAGTACTTC. The chain carries TRBV28 and TRBJ2-7; tentative D call: TRBD1 (6 bases). The CDR3 has 12 residues. V lost 5 bases and J 7 bases, leaving 12 bases between the germline ends. Germline V lookup: CDR1 MDHEN, CDR2 SYDVKM.

This clone is a singleton in its sample. The chain uses TRBV6-1 and TRBJ1-2; 9 bases are a match to TRBD1. Germline V gene sequence: CDR1 MNHNS, CDR2 SASEGT. V lost 6 bases, J lost 6 bases, and 5 bases stayed unmatched. This CDR3 has 13 amino acids. As DNA, the CDR3 is TGTGCCAGCAGGCGAGGACAGGGGAATGGCTACACCTTC. Its translation is CASRRGQGNGYTF.

The chain couples TRBV28 to TRBJ2-1; D uncertain. The germline V and J ends were trimmed by 7 bases and 10 bases, with 20 bases remaining between them. The germline CDR1 and CDR2 sequences are MDHEN and SYDVKM. This CDR3 is 14 amino acids long. CDR3 in DNA: TGTGCCAGCACGGTCACGGCCCCCGAGGAAGAGCAGTTCTTC. As protein: CASTVTAPEEEQFF.

The chain combines TRBV21-1 with TRBJ1-1; the table names TRBD1, a call not compared with the DNA. TRBV21-1 is given as a pseudogene. The CDR3 totals 17 residues. The DNA of the CDR3 is TGTGCCAGCAGCAAACGGGGATCTGCAGGGGGCTTATCACCAGCTTTCTTT. This sequence encodes CASSKRGSAGGLSPAFF.

V and J are TRBV5-1 and TRBJ1-4, with 9 bases lining up with TRBD1. This CDR3 is 15 amino acids long. The junction had 8 bases not matched to a gene; V was cut back by 4 bases and J by 7 bases. Per the germline V gene, CDR1 is SGHRS and CDR2 is YFSETQ. The CDR3, as DNA: TGCGCCAGCAGCCCAACAGGGGGCTTCGGTGAAAAACTGTTTTTT. It is translated as CASSPTGGFGEKLFF.

The V gene is TRBV2, the J gene TRBJ2-7; perhaps TRBD2 as D (6 bases). The germline V and J ends were trimmed by 6 bases and 0 bases, with 12 bases remaining between them. The CDR3 is 14 residues long. Germline-derived CDR1 and CDR2 are SNHLY and FYNNEI. As DNA, the CDR3 is TGTGCCAGCAGGGCCGGGACTGCCTCCTACGAGCAGTACTTC. Amino acids: CASRAGTASYEQYF.

This chain joins TRBV2 and TRBJ2-5, with 9 bases fitting TRBD2. Germline CDR1 and CDR2: SNHLY and FYNNEI. The CDR3 is made up of 15 amino acids. V gave up 2 bases and J gave up 5 bases; unmatched junction bases: 6. CDR3 protein: CASSELSGRTETQYF. In DNA form, the CDR3 reads TGTGCCAGCAGTGAACTAAGCGGGAGGACTGAGACCCAGTACTTC.

This chain connects TRBV5-1 to TRBJ2-1, with 8 nucleotides matching TRBD2. There are 17 residues in the CDR3. Trimming took 4 bases from V and 2 from J; bases not matched to a gene: 11. Germline V gene sequence: CDR1 SGHRS, CDR2 YFSETQ. The CDR3 DNA reads as TGCGCCAGCAGCCGGACAGCGGGAGTGGGGACCTACAATGAGCAGTTCTTC. Amino acid sequence: CASSRTAGVGTYNEQFF.

In its sample, this clone was seen a few times. The V and J genes are TRBV7-2 and TRBJ2-7, with TRBD2 matching over 9 bases. The junction had 10 bases not matched to a gene; V was cut back by 5 bases and J by 2 bases. This CDR3 contains 16 residues. Germline values: CDR1 SGHTA, CDR2 FQGNSA. CDR3 region: CASSLGASGTAYEQYF. CDR3 DNA sequence: TGTGCCAGCAGCCTAGGAGCTAGCGGGACCGCCTACGAGCAGTACTTC.

The chain recombines TRBV5-1 with TRBJ2-1; TRBD1 is a possible D gene (6 bases). The CDR3 is made up of 12 amino acids. The germline gives CDR1 SGHRS, CDR2 YFSETQ. V lost 2 bases and J 9 bases, leaving 9 bases between the germline ends. The CDR3 bases are TGCGCCAGCAGCTTAGACAGGTCTGAGCAGTTCTTC. Translating it yields CASSLDRSEQFF.

J is TRBJ2-3 and V is TRBV10-3; 7 nucleotides line up with TRBD1. The CDR3 totals 16 residues. V was clipped by 5 bases and J by 5 bases; unmatched bases: 13. CDR1 ENHRY and CDR2 SYGVKD come from the germline V gene. CDR3 sequence reads: CAISNVPTGRKDTQYF. DNA for the CDR3: TGTGCCATCAGTAATGTCCCGACAGGGCGGAAAGATACGCAGTATTTT.

In this sample, this clone turned up once. The chain is built from TRBV5-1 and TRBJ2-5; possibly TRBD1 for D (5 bases). Germline CDR1 and CDR2: SGHRS and YFSETQ. V was clipped by 2 bases and J by 5 bases, with 13 bases between them. This CDR3 has 14 amino acids. The CDR3 sequence is CASSFPRAGETQYF. In DNA, the CDR3 is TGCGCCAGCAGCTTTCCCAGGGCTGGCGAGACCCAGTACTTC.

The genes are TRBV10-1 and TRBJ2-3; TRBD2 agrees at 13 bases. Germline V gene lookup returns CDR1 WNHNN and CDR2 SYGVQD (reference sequence). J was trimmed by 1 base and V by 6 bases; bases with no gene match: 4. This CDR3 comprises 16 residues. CDR3 sequence: CASSLLAGGRTDTQYF. The CDR3 DNA follows: TGCGCCAGCAGCCTACTAGCGGGAGGGCGCACAGATACGCAGTATTTT.

The chain recombines TRBV2 with TRBJ2-5, with D perhaps matching TRBD2 (6 bases). The V end was cut by 6 bases, the J end by 5 bases, with 16 bases between. Germline CDR1 is SNHLY and CDR2 is FYNNEI. The CDR3 sequence is 14 residues long. For the CDR3, the DNA is TGTGCCAGCAGGCGCACGGGGGTAGGGGAGACCCAGTACTTC. Its protein is CASRRTGVGETQYF. Variable domain in full (rest from reference TRBV2 and TRBJ2-5): EPEVTQTPSHQVTQMGQEVILRCVPISNHLYFYWYRQILGQKVEFLVSFYNNEISEKSEIFDDQFSVERPDGSNFTLKIRSTKLEDSAMYFCASRRTGVGETQYFGPGTRLLVL.

This clone has just one count. The rearrangement links TRBV7-2 to TRBJ2-1; TRBD1 is a possible D gene (5 bases). Germline V gene sequence: CDR1 SGHTA, CDR2 FQGNSA. V lost 5 bases to trimming and J lost 8 bases, with 16 bases between them. This CDR3 is 14 amino acids long. This CDR3 is CASSLRATTDEQFF. The CDR3 DNA sequence: TGTGCCAGCAGCCTCAGGGCTACTACAGATGAGCAGTTCTTC.

This chain joins TRBV27 and TRBJ1-3; 7 bases are shared with TRBD1. Germline CDR1 is MNHEY and CDR2 is SMNVEV (reference sequence). Unmatched junction bases numbered 2, after V lost 6 bases and J lost 0 bases. The CDR3 is 14 amino acids. The CDR3 nucleotides are TGTGCCAGCAGGGGGACAGCCTCTGGAAACACCATATATTTT. Protein: CASRGTASGNTIYF.

The rearrangement joins TRBV5-5 to TRBJ2-7; TRBD1 might be the D (6 bases). Germline lookup yields CDR1 SGHKS and CDR2 YYEKEE (reference sequence). The length of the CDR3 is 16 residues. The V and J ends lost 4 bases and 4 bases respectively, with 21 bases between them. The CDR3 here is CASSPKPGQETYEQYF. The CDR3 coding sequence is TGTGCCAGCAGCCCAAAACCGGGACAAGAAACTTACGAGCAGTACTTC.

CDR3 in DNA: TGCGCCAGCAAGGGTTTAACGACAGGGGAATCGCCCTATGGCTACACCTTC. Translating gives CASKGLTTGESPYGYTF. The chain combines TRBV5-1 with TRBJ1-2; 8 nucleotides agree with TRBD1. V shed 6 bases, J shed 4 bases, and the junction held 17 bases outside the gene matches. The CDR3 loop spans 17 amino acids. Germline V gene data show CDR1 as SGHRS and CDR2 as YFSETQ. Variable domain in full (rest from reference TRBV5-1 and TRBJ1-2): KAGVTQTPRYLIKTRGQQVTLSCSPISGHRSVSWYQQTPGQGLQFLFEYFSETQRNKGNFPGRFSGRQFSNSRSEMNVSTLELGDSALYLCASKGLTTGESPYGYTFGSGTRLTVV.

CDR3 bases: TGTGCCAGCAGCTTCGTGGCGGGAGCATGGAATGAGCAGTTCTTC. It specifies CASSFVAGAWNEQFF. The rearrangement uses TRBV11-2 and TRBJ2-1; TRBD2 aligns across 7 bases. After removal of 3 bases from V and 7 bases from J, the junction contained 9 bases not matched to a gene. The CDR3 is made up of 15 amino acids. CDR1 SGHAT and CDR2 FQNNGV come from the germline V gene.

The chain is built from TRBV6-1 and TRBJ2-7; D unclear. This CDR3 is 16 amino acids long. CDR1 and CDR2 (germline): MNHNS, SASEGT. Trimming removed 0 bases from V and 4 bases from J, with 16 bases in between. The CDR3 protein is CASSEAGMGSWYEQYF. The CDR3, as DNA: TGTGCCAGCAGTGAAGCGGGTATGGGTAGCTGGTACGAGCAGTACTTC.

This clone was seen a few times. The CDR3 coding sequence is TGTGCCAGCGGACGGGAGCTCGTTTCTAACTATGGCTACACCTTC. Translation: CASGRELVSNYGYTF. The J gene is TRBJ1-2, the V gene TRBV19; D remains unclear. The CDR3 loop spans 15 amino acids. Trimming took off 9 bases at V and 0 bases at J, with 17 bases between the two ends. The germline CDR1 and CDR2 sequences are LNHDA and SQIVND (reference sequence).

The chain recombines TRBV30 with TRBJ1-4, with 9 bases identical to TRBD1. The V gene's germline CDR1 is GTSNPN and CDR2 SVGIG (reference sequence). The CDR3 extends over 15 amino acids. The trim removed 2 bases at V and 6 bases at J, leaving 7 bases unmatched. CDR3 nucleotides: TGTGCCTGGAGTCTTGGGACAGGGACGCATGAAAAACTGTTTTTT. It specifies CAWSLGTGTHEKLFF.

J is TRBJ1-1 and V is TRBV11-2, with D possibly being TRBD1 (5 bases). From germline, CDR1 is SGHAT and CDR2 FQNNGV. CDR3 size: 15 residues. Trimming shortened V by 1 base and J by 4 bases, and 13 bases separated the two germline ends. CDR3: CASSLARGGSTEAFF. For the CDR3, the DNA is TGTGCCAGCAGCTTAGCTCGGGGGGGGAGCACTGAAGCTTTCTTT.

This clone was counted a single time. V and J are TRBV11-2 and TRBJ2-7, with 9 bases lining up with TRBD1. V dropped 1 base and J dropped 4; count of bases not matched to a gene: 5. The CDR3 runs 15 residues. Germline V gives CDR1 SGHAT, CDR2 FQNNGV. The CDR3 coding sequence is TGTGCCAGCAGCTTAGGTTTACAGGGGGCTTACGAGCAGTACTTC. This codes for CASSLGLQGAYEQYF.

This chain uses TRBV2 with TRBJ2-2; TRBD2 agrees at 7 bases. CDR1 SNHLY and CDR2 FYNNEI come from the germline V gene. V lost 7 bases to trimming and J lost 1 base; unmatched junction nucleotides: 3. This CDR3 is 14 amino acids long. The DNA of the CDR3 is TGTGCCAGCAACCTAGCGGAGAACACCGGGGAGCTGTTTTTT. This gives the protein CASNLAENTGELFF. The full variable domain, rest sourced from reference TRBV2 and TRBJ2-2, is EPEVTQTPSHQVTQMGQEVILRCVPISNHLYFYWYRQILGQKVEFLVSFYNNEISEKSEIFDDQFSVERPDGSNFTLKIRSTKLEDSAMYFCASNLAENTGELFFGEGSRLTVL.

J is TRBJ2-1 and V is TRBV4-1, with TRBD2 identical over 9 bases. Germline trimming cut 4 bases from V and 3 bases from J; bases unmatched to any gene: 10. In germline, CDR1 is MGHRA, CDR2 YSYEKL. CDR3 length: 17 residues. As DNA, the CDR3 is TGCGCCAGCAGCCCCTACCCAGCGGGAGGCAACTACAATGAGCAGTTCTTC. Its protein is CASSPYPAGGNYNEQFF.

The genes are TRBV7-3 and TRBJ2-4; 7 bases fit TRBD2. Germline trimming cut 2 bases from V and 7 bases from J; bases unmatched to any gene: 5. The CDR3 length is 14 residues. CDR1 is SGHTA and CDR2 is FQGTGA in the germline V gene. The CDR3 nucleotides are TGTGCCAGCAGCTTAGGCCCCGGGGGGAACATTCAGTACTTC. This sequence encodes CASSLGPGGNIQYF.